Detailed here is one TCR beta chain. The data are from a study of T cells after yellow fever vaccination. Per germline, CDR1 SGHRS and CDR2 YFSETQ. This CDR3 has 15 amino acids. V was cut by 2 bases and J by 5 bases, with 15 bases left in between. In TCRdb, the 5' RACE reads were re-called with MiXCR into one record per CDR3 protein. The data show 300,000 to 400,000 distinct CDR3 sequences, with over 8.5% seen just once and 2.5% to 4% held by the top ten. The source is a man aged 18 to 29 who received the YFV17D yellow fever vaccine. The sequencing used CD4+ T cells sorted from PBMCs, collected 45 days after the yellow fever booster vaccination. The chain employs TRBV5-1 and TRBJ2-3, with D possibly being TRBD2 (5 bases). The CDR3 here is CASSFRGNRGDTQYF. The CDR3, as DNA: TGCGCCAGCAGCTTCCGGGGTAATCGAGGAGATACGCAGTATTTT.